The 9 T cell receptor beta chains presented below share a single source sample, sequenced in a study of T-cell memory formation after mild COVID-19. From the 5' RACE reads, TCRdb called clonotypes with MiXCR, one entry per CDR3 protein. Here the sample spans roughly 400,000 distinct CDR3 sequences, 20% to 25% being singletons. What was sequenced was PBMCs or a T cell subset sorted from them (not recorded which). Receptors originate from an adult woman who had mild COVID-19 (a few samples of this study predate the infection). Cell type and time point are not known.

This clonotype came up a few times. V and J are TRBV12-3 or TRBV12-4 and TRBJ1-1; D is unclear. The CDR3 has 12 residues. V was cut by 1 base and J by 11 bases, with 11 bases left in between. CDR3 loop: CASSLGGQYAFF. The CDR3 region has the DNA TGTGCCAGCAGTTTAGGCGGGCAGTATGCTTTCTTT.

This chain links TRBV29-1 with TRBJ2-5; TRBD1 agrees at 7 bases. The V gene's germline CDR1 is SQVTM and CDR2 ANQGSEA. This CDR3 is built from 12 residues. The trim removed 5 bases at V and 2 bases at J, leaving 2 bases unmatched. As DNA, the CDR3 is TGCAGCGTTCGCAGGGGGCAAGAGACCCAGTACTTC. It encodes CSVRRGQETQYF.

The chain carries TRBV7-9 and TRBJ1-2; TRBD1 aligns across 10 bases. The CDR3 is 14 residues long. In germline, CDR1 is SEHNR, CDR2 FQNEAQ (reference sequence). Germline trimming cut 8 bases from V and 4 bases from J; bases unmatched to any gene: 7. CDR3 loop: CASVGQGVSYGYTF. The CDR3 DNA is TGTGCCAGCGTCGGACAGGGGGTTAGCTATGGCTACACCTTC.

CDR3: CASSLGGLAGEQYF. CDR3 sequence (DNA): TGTGCCAGCAGCTTAGGCGGCTTAGCGGGAGAGCAGTACTTC. The V and J genes are TRBV7-6 and TRBJ2-7; 8 positions match TRBD2. V shed 1 base, J shed 7 bases, and the junction held 6 bases outside the gene matches. The CDR3 is 14 amino acids. Looked up from germline, CDR1 is SGHVS and CDR2 is FNYEAQ.

The sample holds a few counts of this clonotype. This rearrangement joins TRBV20-1 to TRBJ1-5; no reliable D call. V gave up 6 bases and J gave up 1 base, with 22 bases separating them. Per germline, CDR1 DFQATT and CDR2 SNEGSKA (reference sequence). This CDR3 comprises 17 residues. CDR3 in DNA: TGCAGTGCCCCCACATTTAATCTCCAGGACAGCAATCAGCCCCAGCATTTT. It is translated as CSAPTFNLQDSNQPQHF.

The table lists this clonotype with a few counts. The genes are TRBV4-2 and TRBJ2-3; 7 bases line up with TRBD2. This CDR3 is built from 15 residues. Germline trimming cut 6 bases from V and 2 bases from J; bases unmatched to any gene: 8. Germline V gene data show CDR1 as LGHNA and CDR2 as YNFKEQ. CDR3 loop: CASSRAGATTDTQYF. CDR3 bases: TGTGCCAGCAGTAGGGCGGGAGCTACCACAGATACGCAGTATTTT.

The genes are TRBV7-9 and TRBJ2-1, with 9 positions matching TRBD2. Germline CDR1 reads SEHNR; CDR2 reads FQNEAQ (reference sequence). This CDR3 is 16 amino acids long. After removal of 8 bases from V and 4 bases from J, the junction contained 12 bases not matched to a gene. In DNA, the CDR3 is TGTGCCAGCGATGGTGCCACCCTAGCGGGGTACAATGAGCAGTTCTTC. It translates to CASDGATLAGYNEQFF. The full variable domain, rest sourced from reference TRBV7-9 and TRBJ2-1, is DTGVSQNPRHKITKRGQNVTFRCDPISEHNRLYWYRQTLGQGPEFLTYFQNEAQLEKSRLLSDRFSAERPKGSFSTLEIQRTEQGDSAMYLCASDGATLAGYNEQFFGPGTRLTVL.

This clonotype was observed a handful of times. The chain employs TRBV5-1 and TRBJ2-3; D is perhaps TRBD2 (6 bases). The length of the CDR3 is 14 residues. The V gene lost 4 bases and the J gene lost 4 bases, with 13 bases spanning the gap. Germline CDR1 reads SGHRS; CDR2 reads YFSETQ. The CDR3 region has the DNA TGCGCCAGCAGCCTTCGACTAGTTGCAGATACGCAGTATTTT. It codes for CASSLRLVADTQYF.

This clonotype was observed a few times. This rearrangement joins TRBV27 to TRBJ2-7; possibly TRBD1 for D (6 bases). Trimming removed 3 bases from V and 3 bases from J, with 12 bases in between. CDR3 length: 14 residues. CDR1 and CDR2 from the germline V gene are MNHEY and SMNVEV (reference sequence). CDR3 amino acids: CASSFNGQSYEQYF. The CDR3 DNA reads TGTGCCAGCAGTTTTAATGGACAGAGCTACGAGCAGTACTTC.